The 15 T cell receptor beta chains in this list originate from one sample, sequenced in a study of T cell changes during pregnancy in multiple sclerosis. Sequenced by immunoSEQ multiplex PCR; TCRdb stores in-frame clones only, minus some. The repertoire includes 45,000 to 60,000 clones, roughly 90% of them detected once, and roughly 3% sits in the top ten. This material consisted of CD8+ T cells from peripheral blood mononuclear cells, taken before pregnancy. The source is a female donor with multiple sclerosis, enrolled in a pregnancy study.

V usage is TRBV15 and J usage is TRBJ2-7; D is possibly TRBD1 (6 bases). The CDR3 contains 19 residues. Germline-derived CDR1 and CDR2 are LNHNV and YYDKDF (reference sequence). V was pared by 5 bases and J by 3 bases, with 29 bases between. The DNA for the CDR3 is TGTGCCACCAGCGGACTCATTCACGACCTACAGGGCCCTAACTACGAGCAGTACTTC. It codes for CATSGLIHDLQGPNYEQYF.

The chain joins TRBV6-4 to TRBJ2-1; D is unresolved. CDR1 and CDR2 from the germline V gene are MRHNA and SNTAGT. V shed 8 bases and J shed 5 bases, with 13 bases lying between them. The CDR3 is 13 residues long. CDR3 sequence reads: CASRSGKNNEQFF. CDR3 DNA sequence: TGTGCCAGCCGGTCAGGAAAAAACAATGAGCAGTTCTTC.

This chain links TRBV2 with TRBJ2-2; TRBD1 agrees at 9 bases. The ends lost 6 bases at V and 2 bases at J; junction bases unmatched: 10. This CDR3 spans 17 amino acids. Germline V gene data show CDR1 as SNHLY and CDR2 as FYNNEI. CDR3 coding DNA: TGTGCCAGCAGCGGAATCTCGACAGGGGGAAACACCGGGGAGCTGTTTTTT. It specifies CASSGISTGGNTGELFF.

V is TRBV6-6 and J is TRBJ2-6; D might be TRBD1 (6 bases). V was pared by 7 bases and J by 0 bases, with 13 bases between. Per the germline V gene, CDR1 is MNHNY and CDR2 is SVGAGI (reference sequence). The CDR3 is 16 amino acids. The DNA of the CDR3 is TGTGCCAGCATCCGGACAGAGCTCTCTGGGGCCAACGTCCTGACTTTC. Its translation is CASIRTELSGANVLTF.

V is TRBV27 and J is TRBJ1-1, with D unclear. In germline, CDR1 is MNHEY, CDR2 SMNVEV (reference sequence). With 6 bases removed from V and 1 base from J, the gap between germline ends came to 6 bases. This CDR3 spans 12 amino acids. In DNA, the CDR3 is TGTGCCAGCAGGGCCCAGAACACTGAAGCTTTCTTT. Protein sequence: CASRAQNTEAFF.

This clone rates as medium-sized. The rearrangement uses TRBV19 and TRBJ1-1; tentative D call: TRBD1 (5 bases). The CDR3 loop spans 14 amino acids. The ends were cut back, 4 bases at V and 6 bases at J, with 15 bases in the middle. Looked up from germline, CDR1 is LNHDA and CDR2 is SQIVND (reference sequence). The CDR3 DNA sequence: TGTGCCAGTAGTAGCCTCTCAGGGTCCGCTGAAGCTTTCTTT. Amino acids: CASSSLSGSAEAFF. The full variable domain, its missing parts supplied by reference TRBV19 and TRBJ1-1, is DGGITQSPKYLFRKEGQNVTLSCEQNLNHDAMYWYRQDPGQGLRLIYYSQIVNDFQKGDIAEGYSVSREKKESFPLTVTSAQKNPTAFYLCASSSLSGSAEAFFGQGTRLTVV.

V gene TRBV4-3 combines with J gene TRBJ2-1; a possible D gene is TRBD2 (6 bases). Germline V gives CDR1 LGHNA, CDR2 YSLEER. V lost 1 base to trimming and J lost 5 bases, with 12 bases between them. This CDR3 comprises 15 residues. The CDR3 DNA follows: TGCGCCAGCAGCCAAGGTAGCGGCAGGGACAATGAGCAGTTCTTC. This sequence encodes CASSQGSGRDNEQFF.

This CDR3 reads CASSEYIEETQYF. CDR3 nucleotide sequence: TGTGCCAGCAGTGAATATATTGAGGAGACCCAGTACTTC. The rearrangement joins TRBV25-1 to TRBJ2-5, with no clear D. CDR3 length equals 13 residues. Germline V lookup: CDR1 MGHDK, CDR2 SYGVNS. V was trimmed by 0 bases and J by 5 bases, leaving 7 bases between them.

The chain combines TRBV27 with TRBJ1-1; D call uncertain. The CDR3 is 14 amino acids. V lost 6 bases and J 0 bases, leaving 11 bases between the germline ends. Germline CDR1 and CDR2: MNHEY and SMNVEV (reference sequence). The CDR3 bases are TGTGCCAGCAGCCCTCTGCGCCTGAACACTGAAGCTTTCTTT. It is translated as CASSPLRLNTEAFF.

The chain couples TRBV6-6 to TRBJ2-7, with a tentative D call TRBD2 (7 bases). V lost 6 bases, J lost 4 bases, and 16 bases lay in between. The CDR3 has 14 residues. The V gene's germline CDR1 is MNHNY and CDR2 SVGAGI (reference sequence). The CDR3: CASRKGGARYEQYF. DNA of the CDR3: TGTGCCAGCAGAAAGGGGGGGGCTAGGTACGAGCAGTACTTC.

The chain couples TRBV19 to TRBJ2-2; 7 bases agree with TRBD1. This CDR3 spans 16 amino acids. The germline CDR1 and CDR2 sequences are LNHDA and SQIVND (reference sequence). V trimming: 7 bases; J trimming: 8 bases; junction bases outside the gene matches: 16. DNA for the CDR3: TGTGCCAGTACCGATCCGGGGACAGCCAAGGTAGGGGAGCTGTTTTTT. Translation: CASTDPGTAKVGELFF. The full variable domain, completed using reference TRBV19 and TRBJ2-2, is DGGITQSPKYLFRKEGQNVTLSCEQNLNHDAMYWYRQDPGQGLRLIYYSQIVNDFQKGDIAEGYSVSREKKESFPLTVTSAQKNPTAFYLCASTDPGTAKVGELFFGEGSRLTVL.

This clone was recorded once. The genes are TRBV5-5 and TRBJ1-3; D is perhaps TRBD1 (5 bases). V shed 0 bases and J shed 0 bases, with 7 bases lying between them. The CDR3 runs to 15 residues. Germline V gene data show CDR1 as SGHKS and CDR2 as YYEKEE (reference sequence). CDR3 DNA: TGTGCCAGCAGCTTGGACAGGTACTCTGGAAACACCATATATTTT. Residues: CASSLDRYSGNTIYF.

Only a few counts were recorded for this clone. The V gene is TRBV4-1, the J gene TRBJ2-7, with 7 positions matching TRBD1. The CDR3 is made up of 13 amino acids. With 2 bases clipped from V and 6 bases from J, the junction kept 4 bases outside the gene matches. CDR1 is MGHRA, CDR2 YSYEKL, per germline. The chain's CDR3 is CASSQSNRGEQYF. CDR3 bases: TGCGCCAGCAGCCAAAGTAACAGGGGCGAGCAGTACTTC.

DNA of the CDR3: TGCAGCGTTGAAACAGAGACTGAAGCTTTCTTT. This sequence encodes CSVETETEAFF. V and J are TRBV29-1 and TRBJ1-1; D gene ambiguous. The CDR3 spans 11 residues. Trimming took off 2 bases at V and 5 bases at J, with 6 bases between the two ends. Germline assignment: CDR1 SQVTM and CDR2 ANQGSEA.

The CDR3 spells CATTQGWDTEAFF. The CDR3 region has the DNA TGTGCCACCACCCAGGGGTGGGACACTGAAGCTTTCTTT. The rearrangement links TRBV19 to TRBJ1-1, with a tentative D call TRBD1 (6 bases). The CDR3 is 13 amino acids. Trimming left V 10 bases short and J 3 bases short, with 15 bases between. Looked up from germline, CDR1 is LNHDA and CDR2 is SQIVND (reference sequence).